A single sample is the source of the 6 T cell receptor beta chains below, sequenced in a study of shared clonotypes between healthy human individuals. Profiled with immunoSEQ multiplex PCR; TCRdb holds only in-frame clones, not every one. The sample lists about 2.4 million clones, roughly 93% occurring once. The material sequenced was naive CD4+ T cells from PBMCs. Regarding subset: CD45RA+ positively selected. These receptor sequences come from a man younger than 35 in good health. Some clones in this sample may be carry-over from other donors' samples.

The chain links TRBV2 to TRBJ2-6; D tentatively reads TRBD1 or TRBD2 (5 bases each). The length of the CDR3 is 18 residues. The germline V and J ends were trimmed by 2 bases and 0 bases, with 14 bases remaining between them. The germline CDR1 and CDR2 sequences are SNHLY and FYNNEI. CDR3 sequence: CASSERGPNSSGANVLTF. The CDR3 DNA is TGTGCCAGCAGTGAAAGGGGACCAAACTCCTCTGGGGCCAACGTCCTGACTTTC. Drawing the rest from reference TRBV2 and TRBJ2-6, the complete variable domain is EPEVTQTPSHQVTQMGQEVILRCVPISNHLYFYWYRQILGQKVEFLVSFYNNEISEKSEIFDDQFSVERPDGSNFTLKIRSTKLEDSAMYFCASSERGPNSSGANVLTFGAGSRLTVL.

In regard to this clone: Other nucleotide sequences in the sample specify the same CDR3. The chain is built from TRBV12-5 and TRBJ2-5, with 8 bases identical to TRBD2. Germline CDR1 LGHNT, CDR2 FRNRAP. The CDR3 is 11 amino acids. The CDR3 DNA reads TGTGCCTCGGGACTAGGAGAGACCCAGTACTTC. Translated: CASGLGETQYF.

V is TRBV28 and J is TRBJ2-7; D perhaps matches TRBD2 (6 bases). CDR1 is MDHEN, CDR2 SYDVKM, per germline. The CDR3 is 14 amino acids. Trimming cost V 4 bases and J 6 bases, with 16 bases left between them. CDR3 bases: TGTGCCAGCAGTTCGCCCTCGCCTAGCGCCGAGCAGTACTTC. It encodes CASSSPSPSAEQYF. Full variable domain (missing parts from reference TRBV28 and TRBJ2-7): DVKVTQSSRYLVKRTGEKVFLECVQDMDHENMFWYRQDPGLGLRLIYFSYDVKMKEKGDIPEGYSVSREKKERFSLILESASTNQTSMYLCASSSPSPSAEQYFGPGTRLTVT.

The chain employs TRBV5-6 and TRBJ1-5; D ambiguous. V shed 6 bases and J shed 7 bases, with 20 bases lying between them. From germline, CDR1 is SGHDT and CDR2 YYEEEE. The CDR3 covers 15 residues. The CDR3 DNA follows: TGTGCCAGCACCCTAATCGGACGGGTGGGACAGCCCCAGCATTTT. It translates to CASTLIGRVGQPQHF.

This clone was counted a single time. The V and J genes are TRBV14 and TRBJ2-5; perhaps TRBD2 as D (6 bases). Germline V lookup: CDR1 SGHDN, CDR2 FVKESK. There are 16 residues in the CDR3. V was cut by 3 bases and J by 2 bases, with 16 bases left in between. In DNA, the CDR3 is TGTGCCAGCAGCCAGACTAGTGGATGGGGGCAAGAGACCCAGTACTTC. Residues: CASSQTSGWGQETQYF.

V and J are TRBV19 and TRBJ2-2; 7 bases are shared with TRBD2. CDR1 and CDR2 (germline): LNHDA, SQIVND (reference sequence). J was trimmed by 6 bases and V by 1 base; bases with no gene match: 2. There are 14 residues in the CDR3. CDR3 in amino acids: CASSIVAGAGELFF. The CDR3 DNA is TGTGCCAGTAGTATAGTTGCGGGGGCCGGGGAGCTGTTTTTT.